This TCR beta chain was sequenced for a study of vaccination effects on CD4 cells after COVID-19. Study-wide background: A median of 72 days separated the second dose and sampling.

Germline CDR1 and CDR2: KGHSH and LQKENI. This CDR3 is built from 15 residues. The J segment lost 1 base and the V segment lost 3 bases, leaving 2 bases of the junction unmatched. Before sequencing, viral peptide pools were used by the ViraFEST assay to expand antigen-specific CD4+ T cells. Cells that had been cultured for roughly eleven days were the source of isolated CD4+ T cells. Each participant was given two doses of one vaccine (BNT162b2 or mRNA-1273). Nucleocapsid antibodies were negative in the vaccine recipients, who had never had SARS-CoV-2 infection. Every well got fewer than 2.5 million PBMC, which were grown with about 9.2 IU/ml IL-2 and around 10 ug/ml peptides. Half the medium was swapped for IL-2 medium on days 3 and 7. In this sample, this clone turned up a few times. What it binds is not known. Data came from immunoSEQ multiplex PCR; TCRdb stores just in-frame clones and leaves some out. The sample lists about 22,000 clones, more than 65% seen once, with around 8.4% in the top ten.

The starting material was CD4+ T cells from PBMCs cultured with SARS-CoV-2 spike peptides, obtained after COVID-19 vaccination. V and J are TRBV18 and TRBJ1-3, with 8 nucleotides matching TRBD1. The TCR comes from a human donor who received a COVID-19 vaccine. The CDR3 sequence is CASSPTGASGNTIYF. The CDR3 region has the DNA TGTGCCAGCTCACCGACAGGGGCGTCTGGAAACACCATATATTTT.